The T cell receptor (beta chain) under discussion was sequenced for a study of CD8 T cells in ankylosing spondylitis. TCR beta libraries were made by quantitative 5'-RACE with molecular barcodes. In TCRdb, the 5' RACE reads were re-called with MiXCR into one record per CDR3 protein. The table lists some 450,000 distinct CDR3 sequences, about a sixth of them singletons, with approximately 1% in the top ten. Study-level findings and limits: Earlier literature documents some of the motif variants in reactive arthritis synovial fluid and blood. As reported, disease-linked clones showed significant enrichment in matched ankylosing spondylitis synovial fluid. A TCR beta motif made of roughly eight highly homologous variants seemed typical of ankylosing spondylitis blood.

This clonotype was seen ten or more times. Its antigen is currently unknown. Sequences were obtained from blood, either unsorted or a sorted T cell fraction (not recorded which). This receptor was obtained from a male donor with ankylosing spondylitis.

CDR3 coding DNA: TGTGCCAGCAGACTAGACTCCGGCGGGGAGCAGTTCTTC. Translated: CASRLDSGGEQFF. J is TRBJ2-1 and V is TRBV7-2; D perhaps matches TRBD2 (5 bases). This CDR3 has 13 amino acids. The germline V gene has CDR1 SGHTA and CDR2 FQGNSA. V was pared by 6 bases and J by 10 bases, with 16 bases between.